This TCR beta chain was retrieved from a study of T cell responses to AZD1222 COVID-19 vaccine. Study results and caveats: Once two AZD1222 doses were given, Spike-specific TCR breadth and depth went up. Only after the peak T cell response were repertoires sampled. There were vaccine-associated CD4 TCRs across spike, dominant at 160-218 and 743-854. Among spike-specific TCRs, nearly half reportedly target unmutated variant regions.

The CDR3 has 15 amino acids. The germline V and J ends were trimmed by 1 base and 9 bases, with 16 bases remaining between them. Looked up from germline, CDR1 is SGHDT and CDR2 is YYEEEE. The repertoire was sequenced with immunoSEQ multiplex PCR; TCRdb's copy has only in-frame clones and lacks some. The data show about 140,000 clones, around 90% seen once. This clone was found once. The antigen is not known. Specimen: peripheral blood, collected 28 days after the second AZD1222 dose. V and J are TRBV5-6 and TRBJ2-2; D unresolved. This receptor was taken from an adult who received the AZD1222 COVID-19 vaccine. The CDR3 protein is CASSLITTQLRELFF. The CDR3 DNA follows: TGTGCCAGCAGCTTGATAACAACCCAGCTCAGGGAGCTGTTTTTT.